Listed below are T cell receptor beta chains from one sample, sequenced in a study of T cells after yellow fever vaccination. TCRdb re-derived calls from the 5' RACE reads in MiXCR, one entry per CDR3 protein. The table includes some 500,000 distinct CDR3 sequences, around an eighth detected once. The sample consisted of PBMCs, taken on the day of the yellow fever booster vaccination. The receptors stem from a man aged 25-45 years who received the YFV17D yellow fever vaccine. CDR3s include the opening cysteine and the closing phenylalanine or tryptophan. D genes are given only for firm matches. Only part of the rows carry a size: once, few, many, or a class if the clone is expanded.

clone_size: few; j_call: TRBJ2-2; v_call: TRBV10-3; d_call: .; cdr3_aa: CAASRASNTGELFF; cdr3_nt: TGTGCCGCCTCTAGGGCATCGAACACCGGGGAGCTGTTTTTT
clone_size: .; j_call: TRBJ2-7; v_call: TRBV30; d_call: .; cdr3_aa: CAWSVSQRVEQYF; cdr3_nt: TGTGCCTGGAGTGTTTCCCAGCGAGTCGAGCAGTACTTC
clone_size: few; j_call: TRBJ2-4; v_call: TRBV11-1; d_call: TRBD1; cdr3_aa: CASSLPPTGLAKNIQYF; cdr3_nt: TGTGCCAGCAGCTTACCCCCGACAGGGCTAGCCAAAAACATTCAGTACTTC
clone_size: few; j_call: TRBJ1-4; v_call: TRBV5-1; d_call: .; cdr3_aa: CASSLGASGVEKLFF; cdr3_nt: TGCGCCAGCAGCTTGGGGGCCTCAGGGGTCGAAAAACTGTTTTTT
clone_size: .; j_call: TRBJ2-7; v_call: TRBV7-9; d_call: .; cdr3_aa: CASSPLSPYEQYF; cdr3_nt: TGTGCCAGCAGTCCGTTGTCCCCCTACGAGCAGTACTTC
clone_size: .; j_call: TRBJ2-1; v_call: TRBV29-1; d_call: TRBD1; cdr3_aa: CSVPGQGLNEQFF; cdr3_nt: TGCAGCGTCCCGGGACAGGGTTTGAATGAGCAGTTCTTC
clone_size: few; j_call: TRBJ2-2; v_call: TRBV20-1; d_call: TRBD2; cdr3_aa: CGLPGTSGRANTGELFF; cdr3_nt: TGCGGGCTCCCCGGGACTAGCGGGAGAGCGAACACCGGGGAGCTGTTTTTT
clone_size: .; j_call: TRBJ2-6; v_call: TRBV6-2/TRBV6-3; d_call: .; cdr3_aa: CASSYYWAAGANVLTF; cdr3_nt: TGTGCCAGCAGTTACTATTGGGCGGCGGGGGCCAACGTCCTGACTTTC
clone_size: few; j_call: TRBJ2-1; v_call: TRBV5-1; d_call: .; cdr3_aa: CASSQNINEQFF; cdr3_nt: TGCGCCAGCAGTCAGAATATCAATGAGCAGTTCTTC
clone_size: .; j_call: TRBJ2-1; v_call: TRBV11-2; d_call: TRBD1; cdr3_aa: CASRAGTGGSAERYNEQFF; cdr3_nt: TGTGCCAGCAGGGCCGGGACAGGGGGTTCGGCGGAGAGGTACAATGAGCAGTTCTTC
clone_size: .; j_call: TRBJ2-5; v_call: TRBV28; d_call: .; cdr3_aa: CASSFTGLGETQYF; cdr3_nt: TGTGCCAGCAGTTTCACAGGGTTAGGAGAGACCCAGTACTTC
clone_size: few; j_call: TRBJ2-1; v_call: TRBV15; d_call: TRBD2; cdr3_aa: CATRRSGGPYNEQFF; cdr3_nt: TGTGCCACACGGCGTTCGGGAGGGCCCTACAATGAGCAGTTCTTC
clone_size: .; j_call: TRBJ2-2; v_call: TRBV6-1; d_call: .; cdr3_aa: CASSPRSYTGELFF; cdr3_nt: TGTGCCAGCAGTCCGAGGAGTTACACCGGGGAGCTGTTTTTT
clone_size: .; j_call: TRBJ2-2; v_call: TRBV10-1; d_call: TRBD1; cdr3_aa: CASSEGGKTGELFF; cdr3_nt: TGCGCCAGCAGTGAAGGGGGCAAAACCGGGGAGCTGTTTTTT
clone_size: few; j_call: TRBJ1-1; v_call: TRBV6-1; d_call: TRBD1; cdr3_aa: CASKGTANTEAFF; cdr3_nt: TGTGCCAGCAAAGGGACAGCGAACACTGAAGCTTTCTTT
clone_size: .; j_call: TRBJ2-1; v_call: TRBV24-1; d_call: .; cdr3_aa: CATTEGGLSNEQFF; cdr3_nt: TGTGCCACCACCGAGGGCGGGCTCTCCAATGAGCAGTTCTTC
clone_size: few; j_call: TRBJ1-5; v_call: TRBV6-1; d_call: TRBD1; cdr3_aa: CASSQQGGQPQHF; cdr3_nt: TGTGCCAGCAGTCAACAGGGGGGTCAGCCCCAGCATTTT
clone_size: .; j_call: TRBJ1-5; v_call: TRBV4-1; d_call: .; cdr3_aa: CASSGTRAVGPQHF; cdr3_nt: TGCGCCAGCAGCGGAACCAGGGCCGTGGGGCCCCAGCATTTT
clone_size: few; j_call: TRBJ2-1; v_call: TRBV19; d_call: TRBD2; cdr3_aa: CASSTSGRDNNEQFF; cdr3_nt: TGTGCCAGTAGTACTAGCGGGAGGGACAACAATGAGCAGTTCTTC
clone_size: .; j_call: TRBJ2-2; v_call: TRBV27; d_call: TRBD1; cdr3_aa: CASSTRDRAMPGELFF; cdr3_nt: TGTGCCAGCAGTACCAGGGACAGGGCCATGCCCGGGGAGCTGTTTTTT
clone_size: many; j_call: TRBJ2-1; v_call: TRBV7-9; d_call: TRBD2; cdr3_aa: CASSPSGDSYNEQFF; cdr3_nt: TGTGCCAGCAGCCCAAGCGGGGATTCCTACAATGAGCAGTTCTTC
clone_size: few; j_call: TRBJ2-1; v_call: TRBV7-7; d_call: TRBD1; cdr3_aa: CASSAGGNEQFF; cdr3_nt: TGTGCTAGCAGCGCAGGGGGTAACGAGCAGTTCTTC
clone_size: .; j_call: TRBJ2-7; v_call: TRBV12-3/TRBV12-4; d_call: TRBD1; cdr3_aa: CASSPARGLADYEQYF; cdr3_nt: TGTGCCAGCAGTCCCGCCAGGGGGCTAGCAGACTACGAGCAGTACTTC
clone_size: .; j_call: TRBJ2-3; v_call: TRBV5-1; d_call: .; cdr3_aa: CASSLAQVTDTQYF; cdr3_nt: TGCGCCAGCAGCTTGGCGCAGGTCACAGATACGCAGTATTTT
clone_size: few; j_call: TRBJ2-3; v_call: TRBV29-1; d_call: .; cdr3_aa: CSGAAFTDTQYF; cdr3_nt: TGCAGCGGTGCGGCCTTCACAGATACGCAGTATTTT
clone_size: .; j_call: TRBJ2-1; v_call: TRBV9; d_call: .; cdr3_aa: CASSGGEGLVGNEQFF; cdr3_nt: TGTGCCAGCAGCGGGGGTGAGGGGCTAGTAGGCAATGAGCAGTTCTTC
clone_size: .; j_call: TRBJ2-7; v_call: TRBV5-6; d_call: .; cdr3_aa: CASSLSGTSDYEQYF; cdr3_nt: TGTGCCAGCAGCTTGTCCGGGACAAGCGACTACGAGCAGTACTTC
clone_size: many; j_call: TRBJ2-5; v_call: TRBV12-3/TRBV12-4; d_call: TRBD2; cdr3_aa: CASRGGGETQYF; cdr3_nt: TGTGCCAGCAGGGGGGGGGGTGAGACCCAGTACTTC
clone_size: few; j_call: TRBJ2-2; v_call: TRBV10-2; d_call: TRBD2; cdr3_aa: CASSRAGVSGELFF; cdr3_nt: TGCGCCAGCAGTCGAGCGGGAGTCTCCGGGGAGCTGTTTTTT
clone_size: .; j_call: TRBJ2-7; v_call: TRBV7-9; d_call: .; cdr3_aa: CASSLGARGGAYEQYF; cdr3_nt: TGTGCCAGCAGCTTAGGAGCCAGGGGAGGCGCCTACGAGCAGTACTTC
clone_size: many; j_call: TRBJ2-3; v_call: TRBV5-4; d_call: TRBD2; cdr3_aa: CASSPHSSGGTDTQYF; cdr3_nt: TGTGCCAGCAGCCCGCATTCTAGCGGGGGCACAGATACGCAGTATTTT
clone_size: .; j_call: TRBJ1-1; v_call: TRBV20-1; d_call: TRBD1; cdr3_aa: CSARRQGSWETEAFF; cdr3_nt: TGCAGTGCTAGAAGACAGGGGAGTTGGGAGACTGAAGCTTTCTTT
clone_size: .; j_call: TRBJ2-7; v_call: TRBV10-2; d_call: TRBD2; cdr3_aa: CASRDLAGEVYEQYF; cdr3_nt: TGCGCCAGCAGGGACTTAGCGGGAGAAGTATACGAGCAGTACTTC
clone_size: few; j_call: TRBJ1-1; v_call: TRBV12-3/TRBV12-4; d_call: .; cdr3_aa: CASRHKGGGRRTEAFF; cdr3_nt: TGTGCCAGCAGACACAAGGGTGGGGGAAGAAGGACTGAAGCTTTCTTT
clone_size: few; j_call: TRBJ2-2; v_call: TRBV20-1; d_call: .; cdr3_aa: CSARGGPETDHTGELFF; cdr3_nt: TGCAGTGCTAGAGGCGGCCCCGAGACGGACCACACCGGGGAGCTGTTTTTT
clone_size: .; j_call: TRBJ2-5; v_call: TRBV27; d_call: .; cdr3_aa: CASSPDPWTIQETQYF; cdr3_nt: TGTGCCAGCAGTCCGGACCCGTGGACAATCCAAGAGACCCAGTACTTC
clone_size: few; j_call: TRBJ2-4; v_call: TRBV12-3/TRBV12-4; d_call: TRBD1; cdr3_aa: CASSFQGANGIQYF; cdr3_nt: TGTGCCAGCAGTTTTCAGGGGGCGAACGGCATTCAGTACTTC
clone_size: few; j_call: TRBJ2-1; v_call: TRBV7-7; d_call: .; cdr3_aa: CASSSDWGNNEQFF; cdr3_nt: TGTGCTAGCAGCTCGGATTGGGGTAACAATGAGCAGTTCTTC
clone_size: many; j_call: TRBJ2-1; v_call: TRBV5-1; d_call: .; cdr3_aa: CASSLARPLSYNEQFF; cdr3_nt: TGCGCCAGCAGCTTGGCCCGCCCTCTCTCCTACAATGAGCAGTTCTTC
clone_size: .; j_call: TRBJ2-5; v_call: TRBV5-1; d_call: TRBD1; cdr3_aa: CASSPGQGSETQYF; cdr3_nt: TGCGCCAGCAGCCCGGGACAGGGATCAGAGACCCAGTACTTC
clone_size: .; j_call: TRBJ2-5; v_call: TRBV20-1; d_call: .; cdr3_aa: CSASSTQGRETQYF; cdr3_nt: TGCAGTGCTAGTTCAACTCAGGGTAGAGAGACCCAGTACTTC
clone_size: many; j_call: TRBJ1-2; v_call: TRBV3-1; d_call: TRBD1; cdr3_aa: CASSQRTGYGYTF; cdr3_nt: TGTGCCAGCAGCCAACGGACAGGTTATGGCTACACCTTC
clone_size: .; j_call: TRBJ2-1; v_call: TRBV9; d_call: .; cdr3_aa: CASSAPPDGDEQFF; cdr3_nt: TGTGCCAGCAGCGCCCCCCCCGACGGGGATGAGCAGTTCTTC
clone_size: .; j_call: TRBJ1-2; v_call: TRBV7-2; d_call: .; cdr3_aa: CASSLEFHYGYTF; cdr3_nt: TGTGCCAGCAGCTTAGAGTTTCACTATGGCTACACCTTC